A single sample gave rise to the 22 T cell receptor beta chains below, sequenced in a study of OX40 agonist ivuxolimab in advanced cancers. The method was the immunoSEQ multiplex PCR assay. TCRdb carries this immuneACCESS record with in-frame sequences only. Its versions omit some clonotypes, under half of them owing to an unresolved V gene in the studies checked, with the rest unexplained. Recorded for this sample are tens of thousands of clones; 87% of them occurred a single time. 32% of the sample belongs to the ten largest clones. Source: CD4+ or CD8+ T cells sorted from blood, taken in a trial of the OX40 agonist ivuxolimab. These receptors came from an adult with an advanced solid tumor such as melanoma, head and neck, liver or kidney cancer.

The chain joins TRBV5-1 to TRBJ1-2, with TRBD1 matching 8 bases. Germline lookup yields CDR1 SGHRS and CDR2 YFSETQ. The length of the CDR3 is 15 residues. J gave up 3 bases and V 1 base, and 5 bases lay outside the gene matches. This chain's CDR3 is CASSLSPGGDYGYTF. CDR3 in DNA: TGCGCCAGCAGCTTGTCCCCAGGGGGCGACTATGGCTACACCTTC.

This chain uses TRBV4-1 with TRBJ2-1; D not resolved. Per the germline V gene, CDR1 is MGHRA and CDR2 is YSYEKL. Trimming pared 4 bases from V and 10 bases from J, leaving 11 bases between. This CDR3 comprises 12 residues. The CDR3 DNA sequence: TGCGCCAGCAGCCCCCTTACTCAGGAGCAGTTCTTC. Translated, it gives CASSPLTQEQFF.

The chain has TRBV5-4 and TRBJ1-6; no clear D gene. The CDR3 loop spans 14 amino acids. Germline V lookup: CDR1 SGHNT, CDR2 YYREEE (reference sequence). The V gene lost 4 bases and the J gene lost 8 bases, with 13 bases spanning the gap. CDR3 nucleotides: TGTGCCAGCAGCCAAAAATACGACCATTCACCCCTCCACTTT. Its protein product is CASSQKYDHSPLHF. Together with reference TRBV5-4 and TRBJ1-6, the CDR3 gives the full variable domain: ETGVTQSPTHLIKTRGQQVTLRCSSQSGHNTVSWYQQALGQGPQFIFQYYREEENGRGNFPPRFSGLQFPNYSSELNVNALELDDSALYLCASSQKYDHSPLHFGNGTRLTVT.

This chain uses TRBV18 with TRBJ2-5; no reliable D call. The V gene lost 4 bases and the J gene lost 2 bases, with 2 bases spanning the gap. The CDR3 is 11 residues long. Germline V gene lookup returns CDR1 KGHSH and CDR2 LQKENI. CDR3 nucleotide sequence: TGTGCCAGCTCACAGCAAGAGACCCAGTACTTC. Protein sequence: CASSQQETQYF.

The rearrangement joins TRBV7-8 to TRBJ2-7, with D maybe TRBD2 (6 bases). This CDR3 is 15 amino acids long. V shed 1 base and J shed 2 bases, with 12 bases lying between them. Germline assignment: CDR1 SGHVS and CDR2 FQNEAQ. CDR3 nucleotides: TGTGCCAGCAGCTTAGAGAGCGGGCCTACCTACGAGCAGTACTTC. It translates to CASSLESGPTYEQYF.

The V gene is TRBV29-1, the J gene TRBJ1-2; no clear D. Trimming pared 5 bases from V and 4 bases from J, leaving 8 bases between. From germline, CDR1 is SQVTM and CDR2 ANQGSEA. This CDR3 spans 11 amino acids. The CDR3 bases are TGCAGCGTTCCAAGGACCTATGGCTACACCTTC. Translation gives CSVPRTYGYTF.

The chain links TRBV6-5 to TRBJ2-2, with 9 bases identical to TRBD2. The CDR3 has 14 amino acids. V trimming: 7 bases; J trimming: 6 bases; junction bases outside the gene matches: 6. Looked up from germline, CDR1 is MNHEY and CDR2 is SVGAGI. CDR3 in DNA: TGTGCCAGCAAGGAGGTAGCGGGAGCCGGGGAGCTGTTTTTT. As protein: CASKEVAGAGELFF.

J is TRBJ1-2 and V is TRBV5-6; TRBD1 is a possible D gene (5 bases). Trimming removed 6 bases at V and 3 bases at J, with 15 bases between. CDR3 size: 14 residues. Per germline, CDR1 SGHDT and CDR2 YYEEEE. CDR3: CASTQLAGDYGYTF. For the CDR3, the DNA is TGTGCCAGCACCCAACTCGCGGGGGACTATGGCTACACCTTC.

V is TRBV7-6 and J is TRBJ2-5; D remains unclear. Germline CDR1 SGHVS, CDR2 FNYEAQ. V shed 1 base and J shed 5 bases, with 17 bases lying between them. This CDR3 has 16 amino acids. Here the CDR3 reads CASSLGLSGVRETQYF. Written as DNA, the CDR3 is TGTGCCAGCAGCTTAGGTCTAAGTGGAGTTCGGGAGACCCAGTACTTC.

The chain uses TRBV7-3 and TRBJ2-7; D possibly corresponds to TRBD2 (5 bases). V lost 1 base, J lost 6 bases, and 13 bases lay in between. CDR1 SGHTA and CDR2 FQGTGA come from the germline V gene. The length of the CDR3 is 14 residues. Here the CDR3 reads CASSLSGPGFEQYF. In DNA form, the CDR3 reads TGTGCCAGCAGCTTAAGCGGCCCGGGGTTCGAGCAGTACTTC.

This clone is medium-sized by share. This CDR3 is CATSPRNGIGYGYTF. CDR3 nucleotides: TGTGCCACCAGCCCCCGTAACGGGATTGGCTATGGCTACACCTTC. The chain links TRBV15 to TRBJ1-2; D remains ambiguous. The V gene lost 5 bases and the J gene lost 4 bases, with 17 bases spanning the gap. This CDR3 is built from 15 residues. CDR1 LNHNV and CDR2 YYDKDF come from the germline V gene (reference sequence).

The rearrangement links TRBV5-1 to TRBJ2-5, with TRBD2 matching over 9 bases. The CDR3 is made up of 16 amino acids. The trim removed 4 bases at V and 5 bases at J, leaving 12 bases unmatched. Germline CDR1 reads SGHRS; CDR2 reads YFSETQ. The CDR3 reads CASSPGPAGGMETQYF. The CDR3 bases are TGCGCCAGCAGCCCGGGCCCAGCGGGGGGAATGGAGACCCAGTACTTC.

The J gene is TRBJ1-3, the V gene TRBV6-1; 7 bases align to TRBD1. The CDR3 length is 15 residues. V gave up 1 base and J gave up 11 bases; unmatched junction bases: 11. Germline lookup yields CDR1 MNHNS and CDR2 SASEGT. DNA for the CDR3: TGTGCCAGCAGTGAAGATCGGCAGGGGGTCCTCCCCATATATTTT. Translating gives CASSEDRQGVLPIYF.

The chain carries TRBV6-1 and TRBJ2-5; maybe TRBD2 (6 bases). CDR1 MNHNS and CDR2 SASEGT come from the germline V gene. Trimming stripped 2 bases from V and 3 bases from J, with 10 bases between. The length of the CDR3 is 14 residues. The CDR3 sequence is CASSENSSEETQYF. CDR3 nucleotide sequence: TGTGCCAGCAGTGAAAATTCTAGCGAAGAGACCCAGTACTTC.

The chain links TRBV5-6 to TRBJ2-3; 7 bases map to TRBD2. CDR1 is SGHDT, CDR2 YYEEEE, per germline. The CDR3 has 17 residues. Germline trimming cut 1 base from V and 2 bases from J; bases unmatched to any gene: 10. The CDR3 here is CASSLWGSGTVTDTQYF. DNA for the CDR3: TGTGCCAGCAGCTTGTGGGGAAGCGGGACGGTCACAGATACGCAGTATTTT.

This CDR3 is CASSLGDRADIQYF. The CDR3 DNA follows: TGTGCCAGCAGCTTAGGAGACAGGGCAGACATTCAGTACTTC. The chain has TRBV7-2 and TRBJ2-4, with 7 bases aligning to TRBD1. CDR3 length: 14 amino acids. V shed 1 base and J 8 bases; nucleotides not matched to a gene: 5. Per the germline V gene, CDR1 is SGHTA and CDR2 is FQGNSA.

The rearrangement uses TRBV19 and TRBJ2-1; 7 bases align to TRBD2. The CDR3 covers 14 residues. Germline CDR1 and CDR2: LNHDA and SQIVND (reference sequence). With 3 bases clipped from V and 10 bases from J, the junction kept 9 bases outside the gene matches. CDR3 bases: TGTGCCAGTAGTATGTCTAGCGGTTCCTGGGAGCAGTTCTTC. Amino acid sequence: CASSMSSGSWEQFF.

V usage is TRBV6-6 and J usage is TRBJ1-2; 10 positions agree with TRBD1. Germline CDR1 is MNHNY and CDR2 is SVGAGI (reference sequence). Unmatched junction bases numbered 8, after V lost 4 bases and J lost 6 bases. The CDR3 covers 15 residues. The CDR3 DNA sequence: TGTGCCAGCAGTTTCCCCGGGACAGGGGAGGATGGCTACACCTTC. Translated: CASSFPGTGEDGYTF.

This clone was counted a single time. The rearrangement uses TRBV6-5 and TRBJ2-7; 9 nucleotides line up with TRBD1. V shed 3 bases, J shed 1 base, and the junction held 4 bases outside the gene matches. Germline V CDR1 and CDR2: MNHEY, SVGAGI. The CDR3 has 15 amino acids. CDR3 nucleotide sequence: TGTGCCAGCAGTTATGCGACAGGGGGGTCCTACGAGCAGTACTTC. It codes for CASSYATGGSYEQYF.

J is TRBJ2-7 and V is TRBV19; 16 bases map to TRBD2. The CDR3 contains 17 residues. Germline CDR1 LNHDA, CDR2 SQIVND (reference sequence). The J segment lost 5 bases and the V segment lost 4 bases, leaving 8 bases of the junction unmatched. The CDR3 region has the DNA TGTGCCAGTAGTAAGGGACTAGCGGGAGGGCCTATCCACGAGCAGTACTTC. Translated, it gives CASSKGLAGGPIHEQYF.

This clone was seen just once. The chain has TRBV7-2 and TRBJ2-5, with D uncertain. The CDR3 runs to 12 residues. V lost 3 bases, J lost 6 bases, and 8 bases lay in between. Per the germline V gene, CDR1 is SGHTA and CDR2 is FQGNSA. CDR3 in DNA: TGTGCCAGCAGCTTGCGCCGACAGACCCAGTACTTC. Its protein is CASSLRRQTQYF. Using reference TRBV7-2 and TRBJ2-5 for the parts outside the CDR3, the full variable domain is GAGVSQSPSNKVTEKGKDVELRCDPISGHTALYWYRQSLGQGLEFLIYFQGNSAPDKSGLPSDRFSAERTGGSVSTLTIQRTQQEDSAVYLCASSLRRQTQYFGPGTRLLVL.

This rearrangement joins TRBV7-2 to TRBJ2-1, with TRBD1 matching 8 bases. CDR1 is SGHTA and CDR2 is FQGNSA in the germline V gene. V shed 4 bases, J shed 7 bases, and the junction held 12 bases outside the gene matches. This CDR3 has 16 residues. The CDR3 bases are TGTGCCAGCAGCTCCCTGTGGGCGACAGGGGATAATGAGCAGTTCTTC. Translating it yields CASSSLWATGDNEQFF.